The 26 T cell receptor beta chains given below trace back to one sample, sequenced in a study of graft-versus-host responses after intestinal transplantation. Method: immunoSEQ multiplex PCR; TCRdb's copy keeps in-frame clones and lacks some. The table has more than 95,000 clones, around nine tenths seen once. Antigens for these TCRs are unknown. Here the sequenced sample was unstimulated CD4+ T cells sorted from spleen or lymph node cells, taken before intestinal transplant. These TCRs come from a human donor who received an intestinal transplant.

V is TRBV18 and J is TRBJ2-2; possible D gene TRBD2, 6 bases. Germline CDR1 and CDR2: KGHSH and LQKENI. CDR3 length equals 13 residues. V was cut by 3 bases and J by 7 bases, with 9 bases left in between. CDR3 residues: CASSPTGVGELFF. CDR3 DNA: TGTGCCAGCTCACCTACGGGGGTCGGGGAGCTGTTTTTT.

The chain couples TRBV11-2 to TRBJ1-4; D remains unclear. The CDR3 is 17 amino acids. From germline, CDR1 is SGHAT and CDR2 FQNNGV. Trimming left V 0 bases short and J 6 bases short, with 17 bases between. The CDR3 loop is CASSLDGLAGLYEKLFF. The CDR3 bases are TGTGCCAGCAGCTTAGATGGGTTGGCAGGCCTCTATGAAAAACTGTTTTTT.

This chain joins TRBV7-9 and TRBJ2-3; the match to TRBD1 covers 10 bases. Losses at the gene ends were 10 bases for V and 1 base for J; bases not matched to a gene: 8. The germline CDR1 and CDR2 sequences are SEHNR and FQNEAQ (reference sequence). The length of the CDR3 is 15 residues. CDR3 sequence: CATTTGTGGTDTQYF. The CDR3 region has the DNA TGTGCCACCACAACCGGGACAGGGGGCACAGATACGCAGTATTTT.

This chain connects TRBV11-2 to TRBJ2-2; 7 positions match TRBD1. From germline, CDR1 is SGHAT and CDR2 FQNNGV. V gave up 6 bases and J gave up 2 bases; unmatched junction bases: 9. The length of the CDR3 is 16 residues. The CDR3 DNA follows: TGTGCCAGCAGTAGTACCGGGACAGTCAACACCGGGGAGCTGTTTTTT. The encoded protein is CASSSTGTVNTGELFF.

This chain links TRBV28 with TRBJ1-2; a possible D gene is TRBD1 (6 bases). The CDR3 is made up of 13 amino acids. CDR1 MDHEN and CDR2 SYDVKM come from the germline V gene. Trimming took 6 bases from V and 7 from J, leaving 15 bases between them. The DNA for the CDR3 is TGTGCCAGCAGGCCGGGGGGGGGCGGTGGCTACACCTTC. It is translated as CASRPGGGGGYTF.

The V call is TRBV20-1, the J call TRBJ2-7; D gene unclear. V was trimmed by 3 bases and J by 2 bases, leaving 5 bases between them. CDR3 length: 11 amino acids. Germline V gene sequence: CDR1 DFQATT, CDR2 SNEGSKA (reference sequence). CDR3: CSARSTYEQYF. The DNA of the CDR3 is TGCAGTGCTAGGAGTACCTACGAGCAGTACTTC.

V gene TRBV10-2 combines with J gene TRBJ2-3, with 11 positions matching TRBD2. Germline CDR1 WSHSY, CDR2 SAAADI. V lost 4 bases to trimming and J lost 6 bases; unmatched junction nucleotides: 3. This CDR3 region has 14 residues. This CDR3 is CASSGLAGWDTQYF. CDR3 nucleotide sequence: TGCGCCAGCAGTGGACTAGCGGGATGGGATACGCAGTATTTT.

The chain is built from TRBV30 and TRBJ2-5, with TRBD1 matching 7 bases. Per germline, CDR1 GTSNPN and CDR2 SVGIG (reference sequence). This CDR3 has 12 amino acids. The V and J ends lost 3 bases and 5 bases, in that order; junction bases with no gene match: 3. This CDR3 reads CAWSYRGETQYF. CDR3 nucleotide sequence: TGTGCCTGGAGCTACAGGGGTGAGACCCAGTACTTC. Full variable domain (missing parts from reference TRBV30 and TRBJ2-5): SQTIHQWPATLVQPVGSPLSLECTVEGTSNPNLYWYRQAAGRGLQLLFYSVGIGQISSEVPQNLSASRPQDRQFILSSKKLLLSDSGFYLCAWSYRGETQYFGPGTRLLVL.

The rearrangement joins TRBV18 to TRBJ1-1; D is perhaps TRBD1 (6 bases). This CDR3 is 16 amino acids long. Germline assignment: CDR1 KGHSH and CDR2 LQKENI. V was pared by 5 bases and J by 5 bases, with 21 bases between. Here the CDR3 reads CASSTTPGRTVTEAFF. CDR3 bases: TGTGCCAGCTCAACTACACCGGGACGGACAGTAACTGAAGCTTTCTTT.

The chain combines TRBV5-1 with TRBJ2-1; 10 bases are a match to TRBD2. Germline V lookup: CDR1 SGHRS, CDR2 YFSETQ. This CDR3 region has 16 residues. The ends lost 5 bases at V and 5 bases at J; junction bases unmatched: 10. The DNA for the CDR3 is TGCGCCAGCAGTCAAATAGCGGGAGGACTCGACAATGAGCAGTTCTTC. Translated: CASSQIAGGLDNEQFF.

The gene calls are TRBV5-1 and TRBJ1-5; perhaps TRBD1 as D (5 bases). V was cut by 1 base and J by 2 bases, with 13 bases left in between. This CDR3 has 16 residues. The germline gives CDR1 SGHRS, CDR2 YFSETQ. This CDR3 is CASSLLPGVGNQPQHF. CDR3 sequence (DNA): TGCGCCAGCAGCTTGTTACCGGGGGTCGGCAATCAGCCCCAGCATTTT.

The chain joins TRBV5-1 to TRBJ2-3; TRBD2 might be the D (5 bases). CDR3 size: 14 residues. V was clipped by 2 bases and J by 5 bases, with 12 bases between them. Per germline, CDR1 SGHRS and CDR2 YFSETQ. The CDR3 sequence is CASSFGVLEDTQYF. In DNA form, the CDR3 reads TGCGCCAGCAGCTTCGGGGTTTTAGAAGATACGCAGTATTTT.

This rearrangement joins TRBV7-6 to TRBJ1-1; 8 bases fit TRBD1. CDR1 and CDR2 from the germline V gene are SGHVS and FNYEAQ. V lost 6 bases, J lost 5 bases, and 11 bases stayed unmatched. This CDR3 has 15 amino acids. The CDR3 DNA is TGTGCCAGCAGTCCCCCCTTTACAGGGGGAACTGAAGCTTTCTTT. This gives the protein CASSPPFTGGTEAFF.

The chain uses TRBV18 and TRBJ1-2; D unresolved. The length of the CDR3 is 13 residues. Per germline, CDR1 KGHSH and CDR2 LQKENI. With 4 bases removed from V and 4 bases from J, the gap between germline ends came to 10 bases. The CDR3 spells CASSRSYSYGYTF. The CDR3 region has the DNA TGTGCCAGCTCACGCTCCTATTCCTATGGCTACACCTTC.

The gene calls are TRBV14 and TRBJ2-7; 9 positions match TRBD1. CDR3 length: 15 amino acids. The V and J ends lost 3 bases and 4 bases, in that order; junction bases with no gene match: 7. Germline CDR1 reads SGHDN; CDR2 reads FVKESK. CDR3 in amino acids: CASSQLGTGSYEQYF. As DNA, the CDR3 is TGTGCCAGCAGCCAGCTGGGGACAGGGAGTTACGAGCAGTACTTC. The full variable domain, with the rest looked up from reference TRBV14 and TRBJ2-7, is EAGVTQFPSHSVIEKGQTVTLRCDPISGHDNLYWYRRVMGKEIKFLLHFVKESKQDESGMPNNRFLAERTGGTYSTLKVQPAELEDSGVYFCASSQLGTGSYEQYFGPGTRLTVT.

V usage is TRBV6-6 and J usage is TRBJ2-1, with TRBD1 matching over 8 bases. Per the germline V gene, CDR1 is MNHNY and CDR2 is SVGAGI (reference sequence). Trimming at V came to 4 bases and at J to 1 base, leaving 3 bases not matched to a gene. The CDR3 runs to 15 residues. CDR3 protein: CASSFTGGSYNEQFF. The CDR3, as DNA: TGTGCCAGCAGTTTCACAGGGGGTTCCTACAATGAGCAGTTCTTC.

V usage is TRBV6-6 and J usage is TRBJ2-1, with a tentative D call TRBD1 (6 bases). Trimming left V 0 bases short and J 3 bases short, with 12 bases between. The CDR3 is 16 residues long. CDR1 is MNHNY, CDR2 SVGAGI, per germline (reference sequence). CDR3 region: CASSYSFTGIYNEQFF. Written as DNA, the CDR3 is TGTGCCAGCAGTTACTCGTTCACAGGGATCTACAATGAGCAGTTCTTC.

The gene calls are TRBV18 and TRBJ1-2; D gene ambiguous. Trimming took off 6 bases at V and 0 bases at J, with 8 bases between the two ends. CDR3 length: 13 residues. In germline, CDR1 is KGHSH, CDR2 LQKENI. CDR3 bases: TGTGCCAGCTCCGTAGCAACTAACTATGGCTACACCTTC. It codes for CASSVATNYGYTF.

This CDR3 reads CASSRTASTGNTIYF. For the CDR3, the DNA is TGTGCCAGCAGCCGGACAGCCAGTACTGGAAACACCATATATTTT. The gene calls are TRBV6-5 and TRBJ1-3, with D perhaps TRBD1 (6 bases). Germline values: CDR1 MNHEY, CDR2 SVGAGI. With 6 bases removed from V and 2 bases from J, the gap between germline ends came to 14 bases. The CDR3 has 15 amino acids.

The chain uses TRBV28 and TRBJ2-7; D remains unclear. This CDR3 has 10 amino acids. The germline V gene has CDR1 MDHEN and CDR2 SYDVKM. Trimming cost V 6 bases and J 5 bases, with 5 bases left between them. The CDR3: CASSPNEQYF. CDR3 DNA: TGTGCCAGCAGCCCCAACGAGCAGTACTTC.

The V call is TRBV2, the J call TRBJ2-5; TRBD2 aligns across 12 bases. J was trimmed by 7 bases and V by 6 bases; bases with no gene match: 9. Germline-derived CDR1 and CDR2 are SNHLY and FYNNEI. The CDR3 has 15 residues. The CDR3: CASSAGLAGLGTQYF. The CDR3 DNA sequence: TGTGCCAGCAGCGCCGGACTAGCGGGATTGGGGACCCAGTACTTC. The whole variable domain, filled in from reference TRBV2 and TRBJ2-5, reads EPEVTQTPSHQVTQMGQEVILRCVPISNHLYFYWYRQILGQKVEFLVSFYNNEISEKSEIFDDQFSVERPDGSNFTLKIRSTKLEDSAMYFCASSAGLAGLGTQYFGPGTRLLVL.

This clone was counted a few times. The rearrangement links TRBV6-6 to TRBJ1-4; tentative D call: TRBD1 (5 bases). The germline V gene encodes CDR1 MNHNY and CDR2 SVGAGI (reference sequence). Trimming pared 5 bases from V and 4 bases from J, leaving 11 bases between. The CDR3 length is 14 residues. CDR3 protein: CASSTQGRNEKLFF. In DNA form, the CDR3 reads TGTGCCAGCAGTACTCAGGGCCGTAATGAAAAACTGTTTTTT.

CDR3 bases: TGCGCCAGCAGCCGGCTCGTCTCGGGTGAGCAGTTCTTC. Protein sequence: CASSRLVSGEQFF. The V gene is TRBV4-1, the J gene TRBJ2-1; no clear D. The V gene's germline CDR1 is MGHRA and CDR2 YSYEKL. Trimming pared 4 bases from V and 9 bases from J, leaving 13 bases between. The CDR3 contains 13 residues.

This chain connects TRBV6-5 to TRBJ2-7, with 8 bases identical to TRBD2. Unmatched junction bases numbered 7, after V lost 6 bases and J lost 0 bases. The CDR3 runs 15 residues. Germline CDR1 MNHEY, CDR2 SVGAGI. CDR3 sequence (DNA): TGTGCCAGCAGCCCGAGCGGGGGTAGCTCCTACGAGCAGTACTTC. Protein sequence: CASSPSGGSSYEQYF.

This chain joins TRBV27 and TRBJ2-1, with D perhaps TRBD2 (6 bases). Germline V gene sequence: CDR1 MNHEY, CDR2 SMNVEV (reference sequence). The V and J ends lost 5 bases and 0 bases respectively, with 14 bases between them. This CDR3 is built from 16 residues. CDR3 coding DNA: TGTGCCAGCAGTGGGAGGCGCACAAACTCCTACAATGAGCAGTTCTTC. This encodes CASSGRRTNSYNEQFF.

Notes on this clone: A read error may produce the germline difference seen at one junction end. The same CDR3 is also encoded by other DNA sequences in this sample. The chain recombines TRBV18 with TRBJ2-1; TRBD2 matches 9 bases. CDR1 and CDR2 from the germline V gene are KGHSH and LQKENI. The CDR3 has 15 residues. Here the CDR3 reads CASSPLAGGYNEQFF. The CDR3, as DNA: TGTGCCAGCTCCCCACTAGCGGGCGGATACAATGAGCAGTTCTTC.